One sample yielded the 5 T cell receptor beta chains listed below, sequenced in a study of shared clonotypes between healthy human individuals. TCRdb's table, derived via immunoSEQ multiplex PCR, lists solely in-frame clones and lacks some. The sample carries roughly 2 million clones, less than 95% recorded once. Selected positively for CCR7 and CD45RO-negative, naive CD8 cells excluded terminally differentiated effector memory CD45RA+ cells. The specimen was naive CD8+ T cells sorted from blood. The source of these receptors is a man in his late teens or twenties in good health.

The gene calls are TRBV7-9 and TRBJ2-2; no firm D call. The CDR3 spans 14 residues. The V end lost 2 bases, the J end lost 5 bases, and 9 bases lay between the germline ends. Germline-derived CDR1 and CDR2 are SEHNR and FQNEAQ (reference sequence). The CDR3 loop reads CASSLFAETGELFF. CDR3 bases: TGTGCCAGCAGCTTATTCGCGGAGACCGGGGAGCTGTTTTTT.

This chain connects TRBV5-1 to TRBJ2-5, with 10 bases that match TRBD1. Trimming removed 4 bases from V and 4 bases from J; junction bases left unmatched: 10. The CDR3 is made up of 16 amino acids. Germline-derived CDR1 and CDR2 are SGHRS and YFSETQ. CDR3 region: CASSPEDRGWSETQYF. CDR3 nucleotide sequence: TGCGCCAGCAGCCCGGAGGACAGGGGGTGGTCAGAGACCCAGTACTTC.

The chain is built from TRBV4-1 and TRBJ2-7, with a possible D match to TRBD1 (6 bases). This CDR3 contains 16 residues. V was shortened by 1 base and J by 1 base, with 14 bases between the two germline ends. Germline V CDR1 and CDR2: MGHRA, YSYEKL. As DNA, the CDR3 is TGCGCCAGCAGCCAAGCCGCGGCAGGGGCTTCCTACGAGCAGTACTTC. As protein: CASSQAAAGASYEQYF.

Only one count was recorded for this clone. This sequence joins TRBV11-1 and TRBJ1-1; D not certain. Between the trimmed V and J ends, which lost 1 base and 0 bases, there was a span of 9 bases. Germline CDR1 and CDR2: SGHAT and FQDESV (reference sequence). The CDR3 is made up of 15 amino acids. CDR3 bases: TGTGCCAGCAGCTTAGAGGCCAGCATGAACACTGAAGCTTTCTTT. Protein product: CASSLEASMNTEAFF.

Concerning this clone itself: Mismatch with germline at one junction end may stem from a read error. The rearrangement links TRBV7-7 to TRBJ1-5; TRBD1 might be the D (5 bases). CDR3 length: 16 residues. From germline, CDR1 is SSHAT and CDR2 FNYEAQ (reference sequence). The CDR3 nucleotides are TGTGCTAGCAGCAGCTCCGGGGCGCGGAGCAATCAGCCCCAGCATTTT. It codes for CASSSSGARSNQPQHF.